One TCR beta chain is described in this entry. Individuals drawn from around 24 US areas were about 18 to 95 years old. This entry is derived from a study of blood T cell repertoires in COVID-19. Study summary: Researchers got acute and convalescent COVID-19 samples from the United States, Italy and Spain. T cells, B-cell-depleted T cells, or PBMCs provided the cDNA or gDNA that served as material.

The CDR3 runs 16 residues. Germline CDR1 and CDR2: SGHRS and YFSETQ. Trimming removed 4 bases at V and 0 bases at J, with 16 bases between. As originally analysed: The assay estimated nucleated cells by amplifying reference gene primers. Sequencing used immunoSEQ multiplex PCR; TCRdb keeps in-frame clones, though not all of them. V and J calls plus clone size are reproduced from that table; the DNA served to infer D and trimming. The sample has about 200,000 clones, more than 80% seen once. Sequenced material: PBMCs or T cells enriched from blood (not recorded which). This receptor was obtained from a young man who had recovered from COVID-19. V gene TRBV5-1 combines with J gene TRBJ2-5, with D perhaps TRBD2 (5 bases). The CDR3 here is CASSLTSSGHQETQYF. As DNA, the CDR3 is TGCGCCAGCAGCCTCACTTCCAGCGGACACCAAGAGACCCAGTACTTC.